Listed below are T cell receptor beta chains from one sample, sequenced in a study of vaccination and CD4 T cells after COVID-19. One entry per CDR3 protein results from TCRdb running MiXCR on the PCR reads. Here the sample spans about 12,000 distinct CDR3 sequences, approximately 56% being singletons. These TCRs' antigens remain unknown. The sample comprised CD4+ T cells from blood, cultured in vitro. The receptors here all came from a human donor who had recovered from COVID-19. Each CDR3 is given with its conserved first and last residue. Each record gives: D gene, V gene, clone size, J gene, CDR3 protein, CDR3 DNA. D genes are given only for firm matches. For some rows the clone size is stated as once, few or many, or as a class when expanded; others skip it.

>TRBD1|TRBV20-1|-|TRBJ2-1
CSATGQSNGQFF
TGCAGTGCCACGGGACAGAGCAATGGGCAGTTCTTC
>-|TRBV7-7|-|TRBJ2-1
CASSTNAVNEQFF
TGTGCCAGCAGCACTAACGCGGTAAATGAGCAGTTCTTC
>-|TRBV10-3|-|TRBJ2-5
CAISDRTEQETQYF
TGTGCCATCAGTGATAGAACGGAACAAGAGACCCAGTACTTC
>-|TRBV24-1|-|TRBJ2-5
CATSDTTGNQETQYF
TGTGCCACCAGTGACACCACAGGGAACCAAGAGACCCAGTACTTC
>TRBD2|TRBV7-2|few|TRBJ2-5
CASSLGLAGMRETQYF
TGTGCCAGCAGCTTAGGACTAGCGGGGATGAGGGAGACCCAGTACTTC
>TRBD2|TRBV6-1|-|TRBJ2-7
CASSEYASGSTLGGYEQYF
TGTGCCAGCAGTGAATATGCTAGCGGGAGCACACTGGGGGGATACGAGCAGTACTTC
>-|TRBV7-4|few|TRBJ1-1
CASSLLECQVGTRTEEAFF
TGTGCCAGCAGCTTATTAGAGTGTCAGGTCGGGACACGGACGGAAGAAGCTTTCTTT
>TRBD1|TRBV25-1|few|TRBJ1-5
CASSESGGAQPQHF
TGTGCCAGCAGTGAATCAGGGGGCGCTCAGCCCCAGCATTTT
>TRBD1|TRBV24-1|-|TRBJ2-3
CATSDPARTGAADTQYF
TGTGCCACCAGTGACCCAGCCCGGACAGGGGCGGCAGATACGCAGTATTTT
>-|TRBV20-1|-|TRBJ1-6
CSAWGGYNSPLHF
TGCAGTGCGTGGGGGGGGTACAATTCACCCCTCCACTTT
>TRBD1|TRBV25-1|-|TRBJ2-1
CASSETLGQGASKDEQFF
TGTGCCAGCAGTGAAACCTTAGGACAGGGGGCTTCCAAGGATGAGCAGTTCTTC
>-|TRBV24-1|-|TRBJ1-5
CATSDLAGGDQPQHF
TGTGCCACCAGTGATTTGGCTGGGGGCGATCAGCCCCAGCATTTT
>-|TRBV18|-|TRBJ1-4
CASSPETEKLFF
TGTGCCAGCTCACCAGAGACTGAAAAACTGTTTTTT
>TRBD1|TRBV19|-|TRBJ1-1
CASSWDRVMPEAFF
TGTGCCAGTAGCTGGGACAGGGTTATGCCTGAAGCTTTCTTT
>-|TRBV19|few|TRBJ1-1
CASRGGGTEAFF
TGTGCCAGTAGAGGTGGTGGAACTGAAGCTTTCTTT
>-|TRBV20-1|-|TRBJ2-6
CSASRLSGANVLTF
TGCAGTGCGTCCCGACTCTCTGGGGCCAACGTCCTGACTTTC
>TRBD2|TRBV7-2|-|TRBJ2-1
CASSFGAGVQNEQFF
TGTGCCAGCAGCTTTGGGGCGGGAGTCCAAAATGAGCAGTTCTTC
>-|TRBV2|-|TRBJ2-2
CASSSLAYNTGELFF
TGTGCCAGCAGCTCCCTGGCCTATAACACCGGGGAGCTGTTTTTT
>TRBD1|TRBV28|-|TRBJ1-1
CASNKSLRGLSAFF
TGTGCCAGCAATAAAAGCCTCAGGGGGCTTTCGGCTTTCTTT
>-|TRBV5-1|-|TRBJ2-7
CASSPGGHLTYEQYF
TGCGCCAGCAGCCCGGGGGGCCATCTTACCTACGAGCAGTACTTC
>-|TRBV12-3/TRBV12-4|-|TRBJ2-7
CASSPAGTRYEQYF
TGTGCCAGCAGTCCGGCGGGCACCCGTTATGAGCAGTACTTC